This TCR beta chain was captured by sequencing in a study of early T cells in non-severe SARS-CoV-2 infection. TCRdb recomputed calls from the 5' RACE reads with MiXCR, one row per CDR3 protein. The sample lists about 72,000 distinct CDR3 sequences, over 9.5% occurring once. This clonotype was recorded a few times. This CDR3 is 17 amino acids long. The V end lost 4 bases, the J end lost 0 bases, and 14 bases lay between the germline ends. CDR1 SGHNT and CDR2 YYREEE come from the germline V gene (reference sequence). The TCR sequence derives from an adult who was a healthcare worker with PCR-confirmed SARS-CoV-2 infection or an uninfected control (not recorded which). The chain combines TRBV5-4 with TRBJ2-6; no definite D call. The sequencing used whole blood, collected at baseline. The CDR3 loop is CASSLGPILSGANVLTF. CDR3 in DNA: TGTGCCAGCAGCCTTGGGCCCATTCTCTCTGGGGCCAACGTCCTGACTTTC.